These 29 T cell receptor beta chains were sequenced from one sample in a study of OX40 agonist ivuxolimab in advanced cancers. The repertoire was sequenced with immunoSEQ multiplex PCR; TCRdb's copy has only in-frame clones and lacks some. The sample holds roughly 40,000 clones, 75% to 90% seen once. The source material was CD4+ or CD8+ T cells sorted from blood, sampled in a trial of the OX40 agonist ivuxolimab. These receptors all stem from an adult with an advanced solid tumor such as melanoma, head and neck, liver or kidney cancer.

The gene calls are TRBV4-3 and TRBJ2-1, with D possibly being TRBD2 (5 bases). The CDR3 totals 13 residues. The germline V gene has CDR1 LGHNA and CDR2 YSLEER. Trimming removed 4 bases from V and 4 bases from J, with 8 bases in between. The CDR3 loop is CASSLRTYNEQFF. The DNA for the CDR3 is TGCGCCAGCAGCCTTAGGACTTACAATGAGCAGTTCTTC.

V usage is TRBV29-1 and J usage is TRBJ2-7, with D maybe TRBD2 (5 bases). This CDR3 contains 15 residues. The V end was cut by 1 base, the J end by 3 bases, with 16 bases between. Germline CDR1 SQVTM, CDR2 ANQGSEA. The CDR3 DNA reads as TGCAGCGTTGAAGGGGGAGAAGGACGTTTCTACGAGCAGTACTTC. It yields the protein CSVEGGEGRFYEQYF.

The chain recombines TRBV4-1 with TRBJ1-6; 10 nucleotides match TRBD1. CDR1 is MGHRA, CDR2 YSYEKL, per germline. J gave up 10 bases and V 1 base, and 4 bases lay outside the gene matches. This CDR3 is built from 15 residues. The CDR3 nucleotides are TGCGCCAGCAGCCAAGGGGACAGGGGATCGTCACCCCTCCACTTT. This translates into CASSQGDRGSSPLHF.

The rearrangement uses TRBV6-6 and TRBJ1-2; possible D gene TRBD1, 5 bases. The V end lost 7 bases, the J end lost 3 bases, and 12 bases lay between the germline ends. This CDR3 comprises 13 residues. Germline assignment: CDR1 MNHNY and CDR2 SVGAGI (reference sequence). CDR3 sequence: CASNGGWDYGYTF. The DNA of the CDR3 is TGTGCCAGCAACGGGGGTTGGGACTATGGCTACACCTTC.

The CDR3 region is CASSPPRGSGDSPLHF. CDR3 sequence (DNA): TGTGCCAGCAGCCCACCCAGGGGGAGTGGGGATTCACCCCTCCACTTT. The gene calls are TRBV9 and TRBJ1-6; 7 positions agree with TRBD1. CDR1 and CDR2 (germline): SGDLS, YYNGEE. The ends lost 4 bases at V and 8 bases at J; junction bases unmatched: 12. This CDR3 region has 16 residues.

This chain uses TRBV7-9 with TRBJ2-3; D could derive from TRBD1 or TRBD2 (6 bases each). The CDR3 runs to 15 residues. Per germline, CDR1 SEHNR and CDR2 FQNEAQ (reference sequence). V gave up 4 bases and J gave up 3 bases, with 14 bases separating them. CDR3 amino acids: CASSWGAGATDTQYF. Written as DNA, the CDR3 is TGTGCCAGCAGCTGGGGGGCAGGGGCTACAGATACGCAGTATTTT.

The chain combines TRBV4-3 with TRBJ2-5; 9 bases align to TRBD2. The CDR3 has 17 amino acids. The V and J ends lost 4 bases and 1 base, in that order; junction bases with no gene match: 10. Germline V CDR1 and CDR2: LGHNA, YSLEER. CDR3 loop: CASSPGLAAGGQETQYF. The CDR3 nucleotides are TGCGCCAGCAGCCCGGGGTTAGCAGCGGGGGGCCAAGAGACCCAGTACTTC.

The chain couples TRBV7-9 to TRBJ2-5; D is possibly TRBD1 (6 bases). The ends were cut back, 5 bases at V and 5 bases at J, with 15 bases in the middle. Germline CDR1 is SEHNR and CDR2 is FQNEAQ (reference sequence). The CDR3 runs to 14 residues. CDR3: CASSHDRLQETQYF. CDR3 coding DNA: TGTGCCAGCAGCCACGACAGGTTGCAGGAGACCCAGTACTTC.

The J gene is TRBJ1-1, the V gene TRBV18, with D tentatively TRBD1 (5 bases). V gave up 6 bases and J gave up 1 base, with 15 bases separating them. Germline V gene lookup returns CDR1 KGHSH and CDR2 LQKENI. CDR3 length: 15 amino acids. CDR3 sequence reads: CASSPERQRNTEAFF. CDR3 nucleotide sequence: TGTGCCAGCTCCCCAGAGCGACAGAGGAACACTGAAGCTTTCTTT.

CDR3 bases: TGTGCCAGCTGGGACCCGGGCACTGAAGCTTTCTTT. Translated: CASWDPGTEAFF. V is TRBV18 and J is TRBJ1-1, with a tentative D call TRBD1 (5 bases). CDR1 and CDR2 from the germline V gene are KGHSH and LQKENI. This CDR3 has 12 amino acids. Trimming took 7 bases from V and 4 from J, leaving 10 bases between them.

This clone was seen more than once but under ten times. The gene calls are TRBV2 and TRBJ2-7; D possibly corresponds to TRBD2 (6 bases). From germline, CDR1 is SNHLY and CDR2 FYNNEI. This CDR3 region has 15 residues. Trimming stripped 9 bases from V and 0 bases from J, with 18 bases between. The CDR3 is CARLTLRGNSYEQYF. The DNA for the CDR3 is TGTGCCAGGCTGACGTTGCGGGGTAACTCCTACGAGCAGTACTTC.

The chain has TRBV5-4 and TRBJ1-6, with D uncertain. Germline CDR1 SGHNT, CDR2 YYREEE (reference sequence). The CDR3 covers 15 residues. V lost 4 bases and J 9 bases, leaving 17 bases between the germline ends. As DNA, the CDR3 is TGTGCCAGCAGCCGACTCAGCGACCGCGGTTCACCCCTCCACTTT. Its translation is CASSRLSDRGSPLHF. The complete variable domain, with remaining parts taken from reference TRBV5-4 and TRBJ1-6, reads ETGVTQSPTHLIKTRGQQVTLRCSSQSGHNTVSWYQQALGQGPQFIFQYYREEENGRGNFPPRFSGLQFPNYSSELNVNALELDDSALYLCASSRLSDRGSPLHFGNGTRLTVT.

The chain recombines TRBV4-2 with TRBJ1-6; 7 positions match TRBD1. V trimming: 4 bases; J trimming: 0 bases; junction bases outside the gene matches: 9. The CDR3 runs 18 residues. Germline V gene lookup returns CDR1 LGHNA and CDR2 YNFKEQ. The CDR3 region is CASSRLGQLGSYNSPLHF. The DNA of the CDR3 is TGTGCCAGCAGCCGACTGGGACAGCTGGGCTCCTATAATTCACCCCTCCACTTT.

J is TRBJ1-4 and V is TRBV7-9; D may be TRBD1 (6 bases). CDR3 length equals 17 residues. Deletions cut 2 bases from V and 5 bases from J, with 18 bases between. Germline values: CDR1 SEHNR, CDR2 FQNEAQ (reference sequence). CDR3 sequence: CASSLSSQGSRNEKLFF. The CDR3 region has the DNA TGTGCCAGCAGCTTAAGTAGCCAGGGGTCTCGAAATGAAAAACTGTTTTTT.

The rearrangement links TRBV27 to TRBJ2-7; D perhaps matches TRBD1 (6 bases). Germline V gives CDR1 MNHEY, CDR2 SMNVEV (reference sequence). With 2 bases removed from V and 4 bases from J, the gap between germline ends came to 9 bases. This CDR3 is 13 amino acids long. CDR3 loop: CASSLGDTYEQYF. The CDR3 DNA reads as TGTGCCAGCAGTTTAGGGGACACGTACGAGCAGTACTTC.

In its sample, this clone was seen a few times. The gene calls are TRBV15 and TRBJ1-2, with D tentatively TRBD1 (5 bases). CDR3 length equals 14 residues. V lost 3 bases and J lost 6, with 14 bases in between. Germline V gene lookup returns CDR1 LNHNV and CDR2 YYDKDF (reference sequence). The CDR3 DNA reads as TGTGCCACCAGCAGTTCGAACCCGGGGGATGGCTACACCTTC. It encodes CATSSSNPGDGYTF.

The chain carries TRBV27 and TRBJ2-2; TRBD1 might be the D (6 bases). The germline V gene has CDR1 MNHEY and CDR2 SMNVEV (reference sequence). The V end lost 3 bases, the J end lost 3 bases, and 11 bases lay between the germline ends. The length of the CDR3 is 15 residues. CDR3 residues: CASSFLQGDTGELFF. CDR3 sequence (DNA): TGTGCCAGCAGTTTTTTACAGGGAGACACCGGGGAGCTGTTTTTT.

The chain joins TRBV4-1 to TRBJ2-1; D unresolved. The germline CDR1 and CDR2 sequences are MGHRA and YSYEKL. This CDR3 comprises 13 residues. Trimming took off 5 bases at V and 10 bases at J, with 15 bases between the two ends. The CDR3 protein is CASSRAIAAEQFF. The CDR3 coding sequence is TGCGCCAGCAGCAGGGCGATAGCCGCGGAGCAGTTCTTC.

The chain employs TRBV6-6 and TRBJ1-1; D is possibly TRBD1 (5 bases). The CDR3 is 13 amino acids. Germline loops: CDR1 MNHNY, CDR2 SVGAGI (reference sequence). V was shortened by 5 bases and J by 5 bases, with 12 bases between the two germline ends. CDR3: CASSPPGGTEAFF. The CDR3 DNA sequence: TGTGCCAGCAGTCCTCCCGGGGGAACTGAAGCTTTCTTT.

In its sample, this clone was seen once. The chain links TRBV6-4 to TRBJ2-2; D ambiguous. Germline CDR1 is MRHNA and CDR2 is SNTAGT. The CDR3 has 12 amino acids. The V gene lost 6 bases and the J gene lost 4 bases, with 6 bases spanning the gap. The CDR3 reads CASSRGTGELFF. CDR3 bases: TGTGCCAGCAGCAGAGGCACCGGGGAGCTGTTTTTT.

The chain combines TRBV9 with TRBJ2-1; TRBD1 or TRBD2 may be the D gene (6 bases each). Germline V gives CDR1 SGDLS, CDR2 YYNGEE. CDR3 length equals 15 residues. V shed 5 bases and J shed 3 bases, with 15 bases lying between them. DNA of the CDR3: TGTGCCAGCAGAGGACAAGGAGGGGGCTACAATGAGCAGTTCTTC. This codes for CASRGQGGGYNEQFF.

The chain is built from TRBV6-1 and TRBJ2-1, with D hard to call. Germline lookup yields CDR1 MNHNS and CDR2 SASEGT. Trimming cost V 7 bases and J 7 bases, with 11 bases left between them. The CDR3 is 12 amino acids. CDR3 amino acids: CASTHTKNEQFF. CDR3 in DNA: TGTGCCAGCACCCATACGAAGAATGAGCAGTTCTTC.

This clone turned up a few times. This sequence joins TRBV10-2 and TRBJ2-7, with 7 bases lining up with TRBD2. This CDR3 has 15 amino acids. CDR1 is WSHSY and CDR2 is SAAADI in the germline V gene. The V gene end was trimmed by 2 bases and the J gene end by 5 bases; junction bases not matched to a gene: 9. This chain's CDR3 is CASSESFGGRHEQYF. Here the CDR3 DNA reads TGCGCCAGCAGTGAGAGTTTTGGCGGGAGACACGAGCAGTACTTC.

This chain links TRBV27 with TRBJ2-3; 9 bases agree with TRBD1. V was clipped by 6 bases and J by 1 base; unmatched bases: 2. There are 14 residues in the CDR3. CDR1 is MNHEY and CDR2 is SMNVEV in the germline V gene (reference sequence). The CDR3, as DNA: TGTGCCAGCAGGAGGACAGGGGGCACAGATACGCAGTATTTT. Translating gives CASRRTGGTDTQYF.

This sequence joins TRBV27 and TRBJ2-3; TRBD1 agrees at 9 bases. This CDR3 region has 14 residues. The trim removed 5 bases at V and 7 bases at J, leaving 7 bases unmatched. Germline CDR1 is MNHEY and CDR2 is SMNVEV (reference sequence). This CDR3 reads CASSLKGQGHTQYF. The CDR3 nucleotides are TGTGCCAGCAGTCTTAAGGGACAGGGCCATACGCAGTATTTT.

The chain is built from TRBV7-2 and TRBJ2-1; possibly TRBD2 for D (7 bases). The germline V and J ends were trimmed by 5 bases and 6 bases, with 17 bases remaining between them. This CDR3 is 15 amino acids long. Germline V gene lookup returns CDR1 SGHTA and CDR2 FQGNSA. In nucleotides, the CDR3 is TGTGCCAGCAGCCCCCGCGGGGGACAAGTCAATGAGCAGTTCTTC. Protein product: CASSPRGGQVNEQFF. Supplemented by reference TRBV7-2 and TRBJ2-1, the full variable domain reads GAGVSQSPSNKVTEKGKDVELRCDPISGHTALYWYRQSLGQGLEFLIYFQGNSAPDKSGLPSDRFSAERTGGSVSTLTIQRTQQEDSAVYLCASSPRGGQVNEQFFGPGTRLTVL.

The count of this clone is one. The rearrangement uses TRBV11-1 and TRBJ1-1, with 7 bases fitting TRBD1. CDR3 size: 12 residues. Trimming cost V 5 bases and J 5 bases; bases outside gene matches: 2. In germline, CDR1 is SGHAT, CDR2 FQDESV (reference sequence). The CDR3 bases are TGTGCCAGCAGCCCAGGGGGGACTGAAGCTTTCTTT. Protein: CASSPGGTEAFF.

This clone appeared once. The V call is TRBV2, the J call TRBJ1-2; 7 bases map to TRBD1. The J segment lost 6 bases and the V segment lost 6 bases, leaving 4 bases of the junction unmatched. The CDR3 loop spans 12 amino acids. The germline V gene encodes CDR1 SNHLY and CDR2 FYNNEI. The DNA of the CDR3 is TGTGCCAGCAGGGGGACAGCCCATGGCTACACCTTC. Its protein product is CASRGTAHGYTF.

The V call is TRBV10-1, the J call TRBJ2-5; possible D gene TRBD1, 6 bases. CDR3 length equals 13 residues. Trimming left V 2 bases short and J 5 bases short, with 9 bases between. Germline values: CDR1 WNHNN, CDR2 SYGVQD (reference sequence). The CDR3 DNA is TGCGCCAGCAGTGAGGGGACAAGGGAGACCCAGTACTTC. Its translation: CASSEGTRETQYF.